The source of this T cell receptor (beta chain) is a study of T cell responses to AZD1222 COVID-19 vaccine. Study observations and caveats: Among AZD1222 vaccinees, only five to seven were seropositive at baseline. The peak T cell response came first, and repertoires were sampled only after it. CD4 TCRs linked to vaccination spanned spike, dominating at 160-218 and 743-854.

Note on this clone: Antigen unknown.

This CDR3 has 14 amino acids. The V gene's germline CDR1 is MDHEN and CDR2 SYDVKM. V lost 5 bases and J 3 bases, leaving 10 bases between the germline ends. Only in-frame clones appear in the TCRdb table, and some are missing; sequencing was by immunoSEQ multiplex PCR. This table holds some 150,000 clones, 85% found once. The chain links TRBV28 to TRBJ2-2, with D hard to call. The receptor was derived from an adult who received the MenACWY meningococcal vaccine as a control. The starting material was peripheral blood, obtained 28 days after the second dose of the MenACWY control vaccine. CDR3: CASSPTFYTGELFF. The CDR3 nucleotides read TGTGCCAGCAGTCCGACTTTTTACACCGGGGAGCTGTTTTTT.